This T cell receptor beta chain emerged from a study of human T cells and chemical hapten exposure. Time point given: pre-sensitization, week 0. Treatment of the sample: therapeutic diphenylcyclopropenone sensitization with weekly scalp DPC. Prior to application of each patch test, blood was drawn. Unique molecular identifiers were affixed to discrete cDNA molecules within the library. MiXCR, run by TCRdb on the RACE reads, gives a single entry per CDR3 protein. The sample consists of around 260,000 distinct CDR3 sequences, roughly 8.9% of them appearing once. Germline CDR1 SQVTM, CDR2 ANQGSEA. The germline V and J ends were trimmed by 2 bases and 2 bases, with 9 bases remaining between them. This CDR3 contains 14 residues.

The chain links TRBV29-1 to TRBJ2-2; tentative D call: TRBD1 (6 bases). This TCR derives from a woman between 40 and 50 years old with alopecia areata. Some clones in this sample may be carry-over from other donors' samples. Sequencing used whole blood, obtained in connection with sensitization to the hapten diphenylcyclopropenone (DPC). CDR3 in amino acids: CSVESQGNTGELFF. The CDR3 coding sequence is TGCAGCGTTGAATCACAGGGAAACACCGGGGAGCTGTTTTTT.